The entry below gives a single T cell receptor beta chain sequence along with its context. These data originate in a study of blood T cell repertoires in COVID-19. This CDR3 has 14 amino acids. Germline trimming cut 8 bases from V and 4 bases from J; bases unmatched to any gene: 6. Germline CDR1 reads MNHEY; CDR2 reads SVGAGI. Profiling relied on immunoSEQ multiplex PCR, and the TCRdb table lists in-frame clones only, not all of them. The sample comprises 300,000 to 350,000 clones, nearly 90% of which are singletons, and about 9.4% rests with the top ten. The receptor was derived from a woman between 25 and 40 years old who had recovered from COVID-19. The V gene is TRBV6-5, the J gene TRBJ1-5; 9 bases align to TRBD1. Sample: PBMCs or T cells enriched from blood (not recorded which). The CDR3 DNA reads TGTGCCAGCGGCGAGACAGGGGGTAATCAGCCCCAGCATTTT. This encodes CASGETGGNQPQHF.